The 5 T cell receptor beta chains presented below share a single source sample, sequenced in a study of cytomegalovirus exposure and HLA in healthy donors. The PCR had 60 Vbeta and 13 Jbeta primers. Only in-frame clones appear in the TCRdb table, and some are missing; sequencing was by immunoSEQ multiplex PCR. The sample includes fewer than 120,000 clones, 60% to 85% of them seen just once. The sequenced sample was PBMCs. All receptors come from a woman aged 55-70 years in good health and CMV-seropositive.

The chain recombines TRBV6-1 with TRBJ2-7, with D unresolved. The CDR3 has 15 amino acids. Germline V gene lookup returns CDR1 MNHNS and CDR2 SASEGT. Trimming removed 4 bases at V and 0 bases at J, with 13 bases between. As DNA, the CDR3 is TGTGCCAGCAGTGTTTTGGCGGTTCGCTCCTACGAGCAGTACTTC. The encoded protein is CASSVLAVRSYEQYF.

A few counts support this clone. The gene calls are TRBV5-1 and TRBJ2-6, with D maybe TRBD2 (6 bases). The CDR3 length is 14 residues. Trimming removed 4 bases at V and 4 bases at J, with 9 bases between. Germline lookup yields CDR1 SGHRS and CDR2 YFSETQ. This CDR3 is CASSQRAGANVLTF. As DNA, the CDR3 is TGCGCCAGCAGCCAGCGGGCGGGGGCCAACGTCCTGACTTTC.

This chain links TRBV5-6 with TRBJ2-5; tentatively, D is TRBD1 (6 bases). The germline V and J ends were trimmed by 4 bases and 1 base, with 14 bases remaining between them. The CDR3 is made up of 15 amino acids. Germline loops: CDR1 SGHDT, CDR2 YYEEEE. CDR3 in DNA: TGTGCCAGCAGCCAGCTCCAGGGGCGCCAAGAGACCCAGTACTTC. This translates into CASSQLQGRQETQYF.

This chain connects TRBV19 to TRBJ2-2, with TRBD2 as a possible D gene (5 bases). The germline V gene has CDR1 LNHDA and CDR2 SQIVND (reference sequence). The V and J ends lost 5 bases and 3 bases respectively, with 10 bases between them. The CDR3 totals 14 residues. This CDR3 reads CASSHGVDTGELFF. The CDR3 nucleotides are TGTGCCAGTAGTCACGGGGTTGACACCGGGGAGCTGTTTTTT.

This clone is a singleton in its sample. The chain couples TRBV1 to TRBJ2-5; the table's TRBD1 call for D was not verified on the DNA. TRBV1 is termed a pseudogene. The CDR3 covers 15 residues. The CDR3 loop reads CTSSRPQGTKETQYF. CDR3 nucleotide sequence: TGCACCAGCAGCCGTCCGCAGGGGACGAAAGAGACCCAGTACTTC.